What follows is one T cell receptor (beta chain) and its context. The target antigen is unknown. This sample is part of a study of cytomegalovirus exposure and HLA in healthy donors. Study-level results: A later look showed TCR association rates differing by HLA locus, highest for DRB1 and lowest for HLA-C. Reported performance of the classifier showed diagnosis of cytomegalovirus status with high specificity and sensitivity. In all likelihood, a cluster of highly shared sequence variants was a sequencing artifact.

Researchers ran the PCR with 60 Vbeta and 13 Jbeta primers. TCRdb's table, derived via immunoSEQ multiplex PCR, lists solely in-frame clones and lacks some. Found here are about 140,000 clones, 77% of them singletons; the top ten hold roughly 4.2%. The trim removed 6 bases at V and 4 bases at J, leaving 2 bases unmatched. Germline values: CDR1 MNHEY, CDR2 SVGAGI. This CDR3 region has 12 residues. The sequenced sample consisted of PBMCs. This rearrangement joins TRBV6-5 to TRBJ1-2; 7 bases match TRBD1. The receptor comes from a male donor in good health and CMV-seronegative. The CDR3 region is CASRQGSYGYTF. CDR3 DNA: TGTGCCAGCAGACAGGGGTCCTATGGCTACACCTTC.